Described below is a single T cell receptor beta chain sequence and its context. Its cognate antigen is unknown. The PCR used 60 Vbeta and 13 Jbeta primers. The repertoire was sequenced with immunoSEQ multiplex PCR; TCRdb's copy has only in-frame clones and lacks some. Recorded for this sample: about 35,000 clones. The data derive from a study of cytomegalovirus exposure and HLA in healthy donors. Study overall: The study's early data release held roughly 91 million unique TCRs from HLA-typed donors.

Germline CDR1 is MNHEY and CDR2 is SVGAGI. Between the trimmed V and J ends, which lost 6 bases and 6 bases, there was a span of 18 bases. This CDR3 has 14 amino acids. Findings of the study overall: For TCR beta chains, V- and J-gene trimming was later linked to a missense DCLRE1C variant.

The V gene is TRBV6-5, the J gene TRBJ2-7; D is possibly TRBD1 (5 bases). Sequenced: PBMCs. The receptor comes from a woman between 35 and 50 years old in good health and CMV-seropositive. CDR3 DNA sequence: TGTGCCAGCAGCTCTAAGGACAATGTGAGCGAGCAGTACTTC. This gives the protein CASSSKDNVSEQYF.